These 22 T cell receptor beta chains were all obtained from the same sample, sequenced in a study of cytomegalovirus exposure and HLA in healthy donors. The PCR employed 60 Vbeta primers together with 13 Jbeta primers. The protocol was immunoSEQ multiplex PCR, while the TCRdb copy is restricted to in-frame clones and leaves out a portion. The sample includes some 190,000 clones, approximately 80% seen only once; the top ten take around 3.6%. Sequencing used PBMCs. These receptors were collected from a man aged 35-49 years in good health and CMV-seropositive.

A single count supports this clone. CDR3 nucleotide sequence: TGTGCCAGCAGCCCGCCGGGACAGGGGGCGGATGAGCAGTTCTTC. Its translation is CASSPPGQGADEQFF. J is TRBJ2-1 and V is TRBV7-9; 12 positions agree with TRBD1. The V gene end was trimmed by 5 bases and the J gene end by 8 bases; junction bases not matched to a gene: 7. The CDR3 covers 15 residues. CDR1 and CDR2 from the germline V gene are SEHNR and FQNEAQ (reference sequence).

CDR3 in amino acids: CASSLATSGRNEQFF. CDR3 DNA sequence: TGCGCCAGCAGCTTGGCGACTAGCGGGAGGAATGAGCAGTTCTTC. J is TRBJ2-1 and V is TRBV5-1; 13 bases are shared with TRBD2. CDR1 and CDR2 from the germline V gene are SGHRS and YFSETQ. This CDR3 has 15 residues. The V and J ends lost 0 bases and 7 bases, in that order; junction bases with no gene match: 1.

CDR3 amino acids: CASISGTDYGYTF. Here the CDR3 DNA reads TGTGCCAGCATCTCCGGGACTGACTATGGCTACACCTTC. The rearrangement uses TRBV28 and TRBJ1-2, with a weak D call TRBD1 (5 bases). Trimming stripped 7 bases from V and 3 bases from J, with 12 bases between. The germline CDR1 and CDR2 sequences are MDHEN and SYDVKM. This CDR3 comprises 13 residues.

The rearrangement joins TRBV19 to TRBJ1-3, with unresolved D. CDR1 LNHDA and CDR2 SQIVND come from the germline V gene (reference sequence). V was pared by 6 bases and J by 0 bases, with 12 bases between. The CDR3 covers 15 residues. The chain's CDR3 is CASRVGADSGNTIYF. CDR3 nucleotides: TGTGCCAGTAGAGTGGGAGCAGACTCTGGAAACACCATATATTTT.

The V and J genes are TRBV7-8 and TRBJ1-1, with a tentative D call TRBD1 (6 bases). The germline CDR1 and CDR2 sequences are SGHVS and FQNEAQ. V lost 1 base, J lost 8 bases, and 11 bases lay in between. The CDR3 length is 13 residues. The CDR3 nucleotides read TGTGCCAGCAGCTTAGGTCCCGACAGGGAAGCTTTCTTT. Translation gives CASSLGPDREAFF.

The chain uses TRBV6-5 and TRBJ2-7; 7 nucleotides agree with TRBD2. Germline lookup yields CDR1 MNHEY and CDR2 SVGAGI. The CDR3 extends over 15 amino acids. Trimming at V came to 6 bases and at J to 2 bases, leaving 10 bases not matched to a gene. The CDR3 region is CASSSGGSRAYEQYF. The CDR3 bases are TGTGCCAGCAGCTCCGGGGGGTCTCGGGCCTACGAGCAGTACTTC.

V gene TRBV6-5 combines with J gene TRBJ2-3; tentative D call: TRBD1 (5 bases). Trimming pared 3 bases from V and 3 bases from J, leaving 13 bases between. Germline V gene sequence: CDR1 MNHEY, CDR2 SVGAGI. CDR3 size: 15 residues. CDR3 region: CASSYGAARTDTQYF. The CDR3 bases are TGTGCCAGCAGTTATGGGGCGGCTCGAACAGATACGCAGTATTTT.

This rearrangement joins TRBV4-1 to TRBJ2-3, with 7 bases that match TRBD2. V gave up 4 bases and J gave up 1 base; unmatched junction bases: 17. The CDR3 spans 19 residues. Germline assignment: CDR1 MGHRA and CDR2 YSYEKL. CDR3 DNA: TGCGCCAGCAGCCCCCGCCCGCTGATGGAGCGGGGAGGCACAGATACGCAGTATTTT. This gives the protein CASSPRPLMERGGTDTQYF.

The gene calls are TRBV27 and TRBJ2-5; D call uncertain. V gave up 7 bases and J gave up 1 base, with 19 bases separating them. The germline V gene encodes CDR1 MNHEY and CDR2 SMNVEV (reference sequence). The CDR3 covers 16 residues. This CDR3 is CASNRGSLRTQETQYF. The CDR3 region has the DNA TGTGCCAGCAACCGAGGCTCATTAAGAACCCAAGAGACCCAGTACTTC.

Comments on this clone: An end of the junction does not agree with germline; a read error may underlie this. The chain couples TRBV5-4 to TRBJ2-6; a possible D gene is TRBD2 (6 bases). This CDR3 region has 19 residues. The V gene's germline CDR1 is SGHNT and CDR2 YYREEE (reference sequence). DNA for the CDR3: TGCGCCAGCAGCGAAGCCTCCCGGGACTTTACCAGGGGGGCCAACGTCCTGACTTTC. It codes for CASSEASRDFTRGANVLTF.

The chain carries TRBV28 and TRBJ2-5, with 10 bases lining up with TRBD2. The CDR3 is made up of 17 amino acids. The V segment lost 6 bases and the J segment 1 base; nucleotides outside the gene matches: 11. Germline CDR1 MDHEN, CDR2 SYDVKM. CDR3 in amino acids: CASSTGLLAGSQETQYF. CDR3 in DNA: TGTGCCAGCAGCACGGGTCTACTAGCGGGGTCCCAAGAGACCCAGTACTTC.

V is TRBV4-1 and J is TRBJ2-5; 12 bases are a match to TRBD2. This CDR3 is 21 amino acids long. V was pared by 0 bases and J by 0 bases, with 14 bases of the junction left unmatched. Germline CDR1 and CDR2: MGHRA and YSYEKL. In DNA form, the CDR3 reads TGCGCCAGCAGCCAAGATGGGGGACTAGCGGGCCCGGAGGGGTACCAAGAGACCCAGTACTTC. Its translation is CASSQDGGLAGPEGYQETQYF.

The chain recombines TRBV27 with TRBJ2-7, with 7 bases fitting TRBD1. Germline loops: CDR1 MNHEY, CDR2 SMNVEV (reference sequence). This CDR3 contains 15 residues. After removal of 4 bases from V and 4 bases from J, the junction contained 10 bases not matched to a gene. CDR3 in DNA: TGTGCCAGCAGTTCAAGAACAGGGGCTCATTACGAGCAGTACTTC. Encoded protein: CASSSRTGAHYEQYF.

The genes are TRBV9 and TRBJ2-2; TRBD2 agrees at 10 bases. J was trimmed by 1 base and V by 0 bases; bases with no gene match: 0. This CDR3 has 16 residues. Germline-derived CDR1 and CDR2 are SGDLS and YYNGEE. In nucleotides, the CDR3 is TGTGCCAGCAGCGTAGGGACTAGCGGGAACACCGGGGAGCTGTTTTTT. This codes for CASSVGTSGNTGELFF.

V and J are TRBV7-8 and TRBJ2-1; possibly TRBD2 for D (6 bases). CDR1 and CDR2 from the germline V gene are SGHVS and FQNEAQ. There are 17 residues in the CDR3. V gave up 6 bases and J gave up 3 bases, with 21 bases separating them. The CDR3 nucleotides read TGTGCCAGCAGTATAGTTTCACTGGGACTGAACTACAATGAGCAGTTCTTC. Its protein is CASSIVSLGLNYNEQFF.

This chain links TRBV15 with TRBJ2-2, with 7 positions matching TRBD1. V trimming: 8 bases; J trimming: 5 bases; junction bases outside the gene matches: 11. CDR3 length: 15 residues. Germline V gene data show CDR1 as LNHNV and CDR2 as YYDKDF (reference sequence). CDR3 bases: TGTGCCACCGAACCCGGGACAGTCCCTACCGGGGAGCTGTTTTTT. Its translation is CATEPGTVPTGELFF.

The CDR3: CASRGLAGRGDTQYF. In DNA, the CDR3 is TGTGCCAGCAGGGGACTAGCGGGGAGGGGAGATACGCAGTATTTT. The rearrangement joins TRBV25-1 to TRBJ2-3; 13 bases are a match to TRBD2. CDR1 and CDR2 (germline): MGHDK, SYGVNS. CDR3 length equals 15 residues. J was trimmed by 5 bases and V by 6 bases; bases with no gene match: 5.

V gene TRBV7-6 combines with J gene TRBJ2-7, with 9 bases identical to TRBD2. CDR1 and CDR2 (germline): SGHVS, FNYEAQ. CDR3 size: 16 residues. Trimming took 1 base from V and 3 from J; bases not matched to a gene: 7. This CDR3 reads CASSLVGGRALYEQYF. The CDR3 nucleotides are TGTGCCAGCAGCTTAGTAGGCGGGAGGGCCCTCTACGAGCAGTACTTC. The whole variable domain, remainder taken from reference TRBV7-6 and TRBJ2-7, is GAGVSQSPRYKVTKRGQDVALRCDPISGHVSLYWYRQALGQGPEFLTYFNYEAQQDKSGLPNDRFSAERPEGSISTLTIQRTEQRDSAMYRCASSLVGGRALYEQYFGPGTRLTVT.

The chain couples TRBV6-5 to TRBJ1-2; TRBD1 aligns across 8 bases. Trimming cost V 2 bases and J 8 bases; bases outside gene matches: 13. This CDR3 spans 16 amino acids. Germline CDR1 reads MNHEY; CDR2 reads SVGAGI. CDR3 bases: TGTGCCAGCAGTTACCTGAAACCCGGGACAGGCGGCGGCTACACCTTC. Translating it yields CASSYLKPGTGGGYTF.

The chain joins TRBV14 to TRBJ2-1, with D perhaps TRBD2 (6 bases). Germline CDR1 and CDR2: SGHDN and FVKESK. The CDR3 loop spans 20 amino acids. V dropped 3 bases and J dropped 3 bases, with 27 bases sitting between them. In nucleotides, the CDR3 is TGTGCCAGCAGCCACCATCGGAGGGACTCACATAAAGGGATCTACAATGAGCAGTTCTTC. Translating gives CASSHHRRDSHKGIYNEQFF.

Remarks on this clone: The same CDR3 is also encoded by other DNA sequences in this sample. This rearrangement joins TRBV15 to TRBJ1-5; 9 nucleotides agree with TRBD1. Trimming removed 1 base from V and 4 bases from J; junction bases left unmatched: 2. Germline V gene sequence: CDR1 LNHNV, CDR2 YYDKDF (reference sequence). The CDR3 is made up of 15 amino acids. The CDR3 region is CATSRVGQGNQPQHF. The CDR3 nucleotides are TGTGCCACCAGCAGAGTAGGACAGGGGAATCAGCCCCAGCATTTT.

This chain connects TRBV5-1 to TRBJ2-6; possibly TRBD1 for D (5 bases). V was clipped by 1 base and J by 0 bases, with 11 bases between them. This CDR3 region has 17 residues. CDR1 and CDR2 (germline): SGHRS, YFSETQ. CDR3 amino acids: CASSLQGTSSGANVLTF. Written as DNA, the CDR3 is TGCGCCAGCAGCTTGCAGGGTACGTCCTCTGGGGCCAACGTCCTGACTTTC.